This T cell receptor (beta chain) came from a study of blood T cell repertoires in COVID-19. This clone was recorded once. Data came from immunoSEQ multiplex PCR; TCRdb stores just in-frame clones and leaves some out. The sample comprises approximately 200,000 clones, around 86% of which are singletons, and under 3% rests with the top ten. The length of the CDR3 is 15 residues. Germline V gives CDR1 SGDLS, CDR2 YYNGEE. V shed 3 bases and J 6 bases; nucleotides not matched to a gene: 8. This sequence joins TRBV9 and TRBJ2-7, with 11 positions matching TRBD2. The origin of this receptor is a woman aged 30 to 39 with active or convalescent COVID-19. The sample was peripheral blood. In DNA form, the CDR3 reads TGTGCCAGCAGCGCTCATAGCGGGGGGGCTTCCGAGCAGTACTTC. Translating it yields CASSAHSGGASEQYF.